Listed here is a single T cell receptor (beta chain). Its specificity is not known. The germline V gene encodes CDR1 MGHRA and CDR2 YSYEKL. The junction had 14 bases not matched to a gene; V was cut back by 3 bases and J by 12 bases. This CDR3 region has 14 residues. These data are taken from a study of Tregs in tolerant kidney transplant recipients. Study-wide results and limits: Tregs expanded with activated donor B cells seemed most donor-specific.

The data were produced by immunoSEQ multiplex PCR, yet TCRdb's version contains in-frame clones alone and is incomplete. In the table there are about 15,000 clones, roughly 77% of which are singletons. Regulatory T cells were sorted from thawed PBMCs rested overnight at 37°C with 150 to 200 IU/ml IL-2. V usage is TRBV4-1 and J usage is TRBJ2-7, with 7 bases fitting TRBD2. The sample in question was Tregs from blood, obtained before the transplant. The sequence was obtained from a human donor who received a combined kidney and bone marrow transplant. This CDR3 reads CASSQLTAASGAYF. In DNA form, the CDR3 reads TGCGCCAGCAGCCAGTTGACAGCCGCTAGCGGAGCGTACTTC.